A single sample gave rise to the 32 T cell receptor beta chains below, sequenced in a study of shared clonotypes between healthy human individuals. The repertoire was sequenced with immunoSEQ multiplex PCR; TCRdb's copy has only in-frame clones and lacks some. The sample has hundreds of thousands of clones; about 74% are singletons. The source material was memory CD4+ T cells sorted from blood. As to subset: CD45RA-negative fraction. These receptors came from a woman in her 30s in good health.

In its sample, this clone was seen once. The rearrangement links TRBV7-6 to TRBJ2-7; D may correspond to TRBD1 or TRBD2 (5 bases each). The V end lost 0 bases, the J end lost 4 bases, and 16 bases lay between the germline ends. The germline CDR1 and CDR2 sequences are SGHVS and FNYEAQ. This CDR3 is 16 amino acids long. CDR3 DNA sequence: TGTGCCAGCAGCTTAGCCGGGGACGGGATGAGGTACGAGCAGTACTTC. Translation: CASSLAGDGMRYEQYF.

V and J are TRBV6-1 and TRBJ2-1; a weak D match, TRBD2 (5 bases). Trimming removed 7 bases from V and 7 bases from J, with 8 bases in between. This CDR3 contains 11 residues. Looked up from germline, CDR1 is MNHNS and CDR2 is SASEGT. As DNA, the CDR3 is TGTGCCAGCACGGACTTGAATGAGCAGTTCTTC. It is translated as CASTDLNEQFF.

The chain links TRBV7-2 to TRBJ2-1; possibly TRBD1 or TRBD2 for D (5 bases each). The ends were cut back, 5 bases at V and 4 bases at J, with 18 bases in the middle. The germline V gene has CDR1 SGHTA and CDR2 FQGNSA. This CDR3 has 16 amino acids. This chain's CDR3 is CASSRRRDVRYNEQFF. DNA for the CDR3: TGTGCCAGCAGCCGCCGCAGGGACGTCCGATACAATGAGCAGTTCTTC.

This clone has more than one count but fewer than ten. The chain joins TRBV7-2 to TRBJ2-1; 9 bases agree with TRBD1. In germline, CDR1 is SGHTA, CDR2 FQGNSA. CDR3 length: 15 residues. V trimming: 2 bases; J trimming: 4 bases; junction bases outside the gene matches: 3. CDR3 nucleotides: TGTGCCAGCAGCTTAAACGACAGGGGGTACAATGAGCAGTTCTTC. This sequence encodes CASSLNDRGYNEQFF. The entire variable domain, with the rest obtained from reference TRBV7-2 and TRBJ2-1, is as follows: GAGVSQSPSNKVTEKGKDVELRCDPISGHTALYWYRQSLGQGLEFLIYFQGNSAPDKSGLPSDRFSAERTGGSVSTLTIQRTQQEDSAVYLCASSLNDRGYNEQFFGPGTRLTVL.

This clone was recorded only once. The chain has TRBV14 and TRBJ1-1, with D unresolved. The germline CDR1 and CDR2 sequences are SGHDN and FVKESK. The ends were cut back, 4 bases at V and 6 bases at J, with 12 bases in the middle. The CDR3 totals 13 residues. CDR3 loop: CASSPRLFAEAFF. As DNA, the CDR3 is TGTGCCAGCAGCCCCCGGTTATTCGCTGAAGCTTTCTTT.

This clone was detected only a few times. This chain connects TRBV7-9 to TRBJ1-3; no reliable D call. Looked up from germline, CDR1 is SEHNR and CDR2 is FQNEAQ (reference sequence). There are 17 residues in the CDR3. V was clipped by 5 bases and J by 2 bases, with 19 bases between them. The CDR3 nucleotides are TGTGCCAGCAGCGGCCCTCCCCGTCCTCTCGCTGGAAACACCATATATTTT. It translates to CASSGPPRPLAGNTIYF.

This clone was seen more than once but under ten times. This chain connects TRBV5-1 to TRBJ2-4; 9 bases match TRBD1. This CDR3 region has 14 residues. Germline V lookup: CDR1 SGHRS, CDR2 YFSETQ. With V trimmed by 4 bases and J by 8 bases, 7 bases remained unmatched. The CDR3 loop reads CASSTDRGGDIQYF. As DNA, the CDR3 is TGCGCCAGCAGCACGGACAGGGGTGGCGACATTCAGTACTTC.

The genes are TRBV27 and TRBJ2-3; a possible D gene is TRBD2 (6 bases). CDR1 MNHEY and CDR2 SMNVEV come from the germline V gene (reference sequence). This CDR3 is 17 amino acids long. Deletions cut 0 bases from V and 4 bases from J, with 17 bases between. CDR3 coding DNA: TGTGCCAGCAGTTTATCGGTCGGCTCGGGGGTCCCAGATACGCAGTATTTT. The encoded protein is CASSLSVGSGVPDTQYF.

This clone was found a few times. V usage is TRBV5-1 and J usage is TRBJ1-3, with a tentative D call TRBD1 (6 bases). The ends were cut back, 0 bases at V and 2 bases at J, with 9 bases in the middle. The V gene's germline CDR1 is SGHRS and CDR2 YFSETQ. CDR3 length: 15 residues. For the CDR3, the DNA is TGCGCCAGCAGCTTGGTGTCAGGGGCTGGAAACACCATATATTTT. It is translated as CASSLVSGAGNTIYF.

A few counts support this clone. The rearrangement uses TRBV4-1 and TRBJ2-1, with D perhaps given as TRBD1 or TRBD2 (7 bases each). The CDR3 totals 17 residues. Germline V gene sequence: CDR1 MGHRA, CDR2 YSYEKL. Trimming shortened V by 4 bases and J by 5 bases, and 21 bases separated the two germline ends. The CDR3 nucleotides read TGCGCCAGCAGCCTCAGGGGGGGCGCGACCGGCAACAATGAGCAGTTCTTC. This sequence encodes CASSLRGGATGNNEQFF.

This clone was seen a few times. The chain uses TRBV29-1 and TRBJ2-2; maybe TRBD1 (6 bases). Germline V CDR1 and CDR2: SQVTM, ANQGSEA. V was clipped by 0 bases and J by 1 base, with 9 bases between them. The CDR3 length is 15 residues. The CDR3 nucleotides are TGCAGCGTTGAAGATCTGGGACAGAACACCGGGGAGCTGTTTTTT. Translating gives CSVEDLGQNTGELFF.

The genes are TRBV19 and TRBJ2-7, with D perhaps matching TRBD2 (5 bases). There are 13 residues in the CDR3. CDR1 is LNHDA and CDR2 is SQIVND in the germline V gene (reference sequence). The ends were cut back, 4 bases at V and 1 base at J, with 8 bases in the middle. CDR3 sequence: CASSKEESYEQYF. Written as DNA, the CDR3 is TGTGCCAGTAGTAAGGAGGAGTCCTACGAGCAGTACTTC.

CDR3 region: CASSRGGDSNQPQHF. The CDR3 nucleotides are TGTGCCAGCAGCCGAGGAGGGGACAGCAATCAGCCCCAGCATTTT. This chain connects TRBV28 to TRBJ1-5; possible D gene TRBD1, 5 bases. Germline V CDR1 and CDR2: MDHEN, SYDVKM. V was shortened by 6 bases and J by 1 base, with 13 bases between the two germline ends. The CDR3 spans 15 residues.

The rearrangement uses TRBV5-1 and TRBJ1-1, with TRBD1 as a possible D gene (5 bases). CDR3 length: 14 amino acids. Deletions cut 6 bases from V and 5 bases from J, with 17 bases between. Germline CDR1 is SGHRS and CDR2 is YFSETQ. The CDR3 coding sequence is TGCGCCAGCACCAAACGGGACCTATCGACTGAAGCTTTCTTT. This sequence encodes CASTKRDLSTEAFF.

This rearrangement joins TRBV5-4 to TRBJ2-7; D call uncertain. Germline CDR1 reads SGHNT; CDR2 reads YYREEE (reference sequence). V was pared by 5 bases and J by 2 bases, with 20 bases between. The CDR3 has 16 residues. Written as DNA, the CDR3 is TGTGCCAGCAGTCTTGGAGCCCCTGGATGGACCTACGAGCAGTACTTC. Protein: CASSLGAPGWTYEQYF.

This chain links TRBV4-1 with TRBJ2-3; 7 bases map to TRBD2. The V gene's germline CDR1 is MGHRA and CDR2 YSYEKL. Germline trimming cut 4 bases from V and 5 bases from J; bases unmatched to any gene: 9. The CDR3 runs 15 residues. CDR3 nucleotides: TGCGCCAGCAGCCCACCATTCCGGGAGGTAGATACGCAGTATTTT. This translates into CASSPPFREVDTQYF.

V and J are TRBV9 and TRBJ2-3, with 8 bases aligning to TRBD1. The CDR3 covers 14 residues. Germline CDR1 and CDR2: SGDLS and YYNGEE. V lost 3 bases, J lost 4 bases, and 4 bases stayed unmatched. The CDR3 loop reads CASSARGRADTQYF. The CDR3 DNA reads as TGTGCCAGCAGCGCCAGGGGGCGGGCAGATACGCAGTATTTT.

The chain couples TRBV5-4 to TRBJ1-1, with 8 nucleotides matching TRBD1. Germline-derived CDR1 and CDR2 are SGHNT and YYREEE (reference sequence). CDR3 length: 17 amino acids. The V segment lost 9 bases and the J segment 0 bases; nucleotides outside the gene matches: 16. CDR3 residues: CAITLADRVSVNTEAFF. The CDR3 DNA follows: TGTGCCATCACACTGGCGGACAGGGTTTCTGTGAACACTGAAGCTTTCTTT.

This clone came up a few times. V is TRBV27 and J is TRBJ2-5; D unresolved. CDR3 length equals 13 residues. V dropped 5 bases and J dropped 2 bases, with 9 bases sitting between them. Germline V gene sequence: CDR1 MNHEY, CDR2 SMNVEV (reference sequence). This chain's CDR3 is CASSPRPQETQYF. In nucleotides, the CDR3 is TGTGCCAGCAGTCCCAGACCGCAAGAGACCCAGTACTTC.

V gene TRBV7-3 combines with J gene TRBJ2-5; D is perhaps TRBD1 (6 bases). V lost 0 bases and J 5 bases, leaving 10 bases between the germline ends. CDR3 size: 14 residues. Per germline, CDR1 SGHTA and CDR2 FQGTGA. The DNA of the CDR3 is TGTGCCAGCAGCTTAACAGCAGGGGCGGAGACCCAGTACTTC. It translates to CASSLTAGAETQYF. Full variable domain (outside the CDR3, taken from reference TRBV7-3 and TRBJ2-5): GAGVSQTPSNKVTEKGKYVELRCDPISGHTALYWYRQSLGQGPEFLIYFQGTGAADDSGLPNDRFFAVRPEGSVSTLKIQRTERGDSAVYLCASSLTAGAETQYFGPGTRLLVL.

This sequence joins TRBV27 and TRBJ1-2; TRBD1 might be the D (5 bases). The V end lost 8 bases, the J end lost 4 bases, and 8 bases lay between the germline ends. CDR3 length: 11 residues. Germline V gene lookup returns CDR1 MNHEY and CDR2 SMNVEV (reference sequence). The CDR3 nucleotides read TGTGCCAGCCGAGGGGTCTATGGCTACACCTTC. It codes for CASRGVYGYTF.

The chain has TRBV28 and TRBJ2-7; D may correspond to TRBD1 or TRBD2 (5 bases each). Germline CDR1 MDHEN, CDR2 SYDVKM. This CDR3 is built from 13 residues. The V gene lost 6 bases and the J gene lost 3 bases, with 12 bases spanning the gap. The CDR3 loop is CASSMGTDYEQYF. As DNA, the CDR3 is TGTGCCAGCAGCATGGGGACGGACTACGAGCAGTACTTC.

This sequence joins TRBV5-4 and TRBJ2-5; D uncertain. The V gene's germline CDR1 is SGHNT and CDR2 YYREEE (reference sequence). V lost 0 bases and J 1 base, leaving 7 bases between the germline ends. The CDR3 covers 14 residues. For the CDR3, the DNA is TGTGCCAGCAGCTTGGTACAGCTCCAAGAGACCCAGTACTTC. The encoded protein is CASSLVQLQETQYF. The whole variable domain, remainder taken from reference TRBV5-4 and TRBJ2-5, is ETGVTQSPTHLIKTRGQQVTLRCSSQSGHNTVSWYQQALGQGPQFIFQYYREEENGRGNFPPRFSGLQFPNYSSELNVNALELDDSALYLCASSLVQLQETQYFGPGTRLLVL.

The rearrangement links TRBV19 to TRBJ1-5, with 9 bases that match TRBD1. Germline V CDR1 and CDR2: LNHDA, SQIVND (reference sequence). V trimming: 3 bases; J trimming: 1 base; junction bases outside the gene matches: 4. The CDR3 extends over 16 amino acids. The CDR3 DNA follows: TGTGCCAGTAGTATTGGGACAGGGAGGAGCAATCAGCCCCAGCATTTT. It translates to CASSIGTGRSNQPQHF.

The gene calls are TRBV5-6 and TRBJ2-5; D not certain. V shed 5 bases and J shed 5 bases, with 13 bases lying between them. The CDR3 loop spans 13 amino acids. Germline CDR1 SGHDT, CDR2 YYEEEE. CDR3 in DNA: TGTGCCAGCAGTTCTCGGGTACAGGAGACCCAGTACTTC. Protein product: CASSSRVQETQYF.

This clone was counted a few times. Different DNA sequences within this sample yield the same CDR3. This rearrangement joins TRBV18 to TRBJ1-3, with a weak D call TRBD1 (6 bases). Germline V gene data show CDR1 as KGHSH and CDR2 as LQKENI. V was shortened by 3 bases and J by 4 bases, with 10 bases between the two germline ends. The CDR3 has 14 amino acids. CDR3 nucleotides: TGTGCCAGCTCACCGCAGGGGTCGGGAAACACCATATATTTT. It yields the protein CASSPQGSGNTIYF.

J is TRBJ1-5 and V is TRBV28; D gene uncertain. Germline CDR1 reads MDHEN; CDR2 reads SYDVKM. V dropped 3 bases and J dropped 5 bases, with 20 bases sitting between them. This CDR3 is built from 17 residues. In nucleotides, the CDR3 is TGTGCCAGCAGTTTCTATTCCGGTGAGGCCTTTGATCAGCCCCAGCATTTT. Protein product: CASSFYSGEAFDQPQHF. The complete variable domain, with remaining parts taken from reference TRBV28 and TRBJ1-5, reads DVKVTQSSRYLVKRTGEKVFLECVQDMDHENMFWYRQDPGLGLRLIYFSYDVKMKEKGDIPEGYSVSREKKERFSLILESASTNQTSMYLCASSFYSGEAFDQPQHFGDGTRLSIL.

CDR3 bases: TGTGCCAGTCACGTGATGGCAACTAATGAAAAACTGTTTTTT. This sequence encodes CASHVMATNEKLFF. The V and J genes are TRBV2 and TRBJ1-4; no firm D call. CDR1 and CDR2 from the germline V gene are SNHLY and FYNNEI. Trimming removed 9 bases from V and 0 bases from J, with 11 bases in between. The CDR3 is 14 amino acids.

The J gene is TRBJ2-5, the V gene TRBV4-1; 7 bases match TRBD1. Germline values: CDR1 MGHRA, CDR2 YSYEKL. The V segment lost 5 bases and the J segment 2 bases; nucleotides outside the gene matches: 11. The CDR3 extends over 16 amino acids. CDR3 nucleotides: TGCGCCAGCAGCGACCTCCTTCGGGACAGACAAGAGACCCAGTACTTC. Amino acid sequence: CASSDLLRDRQETQYF.

This chain joins TRBV14 and TRBJ2-1, with D hard to call. CDR3 size: 16 residues. The V end was cut by 1 base, the J end by 6 bases, with 16 bases between. CDR1 and CDR2 from the germline V gene are SGHDN and FVKESK. CDR3 in DNA: TGTGCCAGCAGCCAAGGGGTAGGGTACAATGCCAATGAGCAGTTCTTC. This encodes CASSQGVGYNANEQFF.

The chain combines TRBV7-2 with TRBJ2-7; 8 bases fit TRBD2. The CDR3 has 15 residues. V lost 5 bases, J lost 4 bases, and 10 bases stayed unmatched. The germline V gene has CDR1 SGHTA and CDR2 FQGNSA. The CDR3 sequence is CASSLGSGSWYEQYF. The CDR3 nucleotides read TGTGCCAGCAGCCTCGGGAGCGGGAGTTGGTACGAGCAGTACTTC.

The J gene is TRBJ2-3, the V gene TRBV28; D unclear. The germline CDR1 and CDR2 sequences are MDHEN and SYDVKM. V was pared by 5 bases and J by 10 bases, with 13 bases between. The CDR3 covers 12 residues. CDR3 in DNA: TGTGCCAGCAGTACCTCGGTTCCGGCGCAGTATTTT. Residues: CASSTSVPAQYF.